Below are 3 T cell receptor beta chains sequenced from a single sample in a study of T cell responses to AZD1222 COVID-19 vaccine. Assay: immunoSEQ multiplex PCR; the TCRdb copy retains only in-frame clones and omits some. This sample yields roughly 35,000 clones, of which over 75% are seen a single time; more than 9.5% belongs to the top ten. The input for sequencing was peripheral blood, taken 28 days after the second AZD1222 dose. The receptors shown here come from an adult who received the AZD1222 COVID-19 vaccine.

The rearrangement links TRBV5-1 to TRBJ2-5; TRBD2 matches 13 bases. This CDR3 is built from 16 residues. Germline V CDR1 and CDR2: SGHRS, YFSETQ. The trim removed 4 bases at V and 2 bases at J, leaving 5 bases unmatched. Written as DNA, the CDR3 is TGCGCCAGCAGCCCGACTAGCGGGGGGTCACAAGAGACCCAGTACTTC. This gives the protein CASSPTSGGSQETQYF.

The rearrangement joins TRBV6-5 to TRBJ1-3; possibly TRBD1 for D (5 bases). CDR3 size: 14 residues. Germline assignment: CDR1 MNHEY and CDR2 SVGAGI. Trimming took off 5 bases at V and 0 bases at J, with 8 bases between the two ends. The CDR3 DNA reads TGTGCCAGCAGTATGGGACTCTCTGGAAACACCATATATTTT. Translating gives CASSMGLSGNTIYF.

The chain couples TRBV24-1 to TRBJ1-2; a possible D gene is TRBD1 (6 bases). CDR1 is KGHDR and CDR2 is SFDVKD in the germline V gene. This CDR3 comprises 14 residues. Trimming cost V 4 bases and J 8 bases, with 16 bases left between them. The CDR3 spells CATSDSRGSGGYTF. Here the CDR3 DNA reads TGTGCCACCAGTGACTCCAGGGGATCGGGAGGCTACACCTTC.